This record concerns one T cell receptor (beta chain) sequence. Its antigen is not identified. Cryopreserved PBMC numbered about 1-10 million per sample before DNA extraction. The sample comes from a study of long-term antiretroviral therapy in people with HIV. Study at large: The immediate-ART recommendation dates to 2015, and the earliest samples predate it by about a decade. Study-wide results and caveats: Clones showing expansion before ART dominated the repertoire at all time points.

Run at survey level, the immunoSEQ assay was version v3.0. Measured with immunoSEQ multiplex PCR; TCRdb has only the in-frame clones, and not every one. The table shows about 25,000 clones, with over 70% occurring only once. V lost 6 bases and J 2 bases, leaving 14 bases between the germline ends. CDR3 length: 14 amino acids. Germline loops: CDR1 MDHEN, CDR2 SYDVKM. This sequence originates from a young man with HIV. The V and J genes are TRBV28 and TRBJ2-7, with D uncertain. The sample in question was unsorted PBMCs, obtained 2.1 years after starting antiretroviral therapy. The chain's CDR3 is CASRESDPPYEQYF. CDR3 in DNA: TGTGCCAGCAGAGAATCGGACCCACCCTACGAGCAGTACTTC.